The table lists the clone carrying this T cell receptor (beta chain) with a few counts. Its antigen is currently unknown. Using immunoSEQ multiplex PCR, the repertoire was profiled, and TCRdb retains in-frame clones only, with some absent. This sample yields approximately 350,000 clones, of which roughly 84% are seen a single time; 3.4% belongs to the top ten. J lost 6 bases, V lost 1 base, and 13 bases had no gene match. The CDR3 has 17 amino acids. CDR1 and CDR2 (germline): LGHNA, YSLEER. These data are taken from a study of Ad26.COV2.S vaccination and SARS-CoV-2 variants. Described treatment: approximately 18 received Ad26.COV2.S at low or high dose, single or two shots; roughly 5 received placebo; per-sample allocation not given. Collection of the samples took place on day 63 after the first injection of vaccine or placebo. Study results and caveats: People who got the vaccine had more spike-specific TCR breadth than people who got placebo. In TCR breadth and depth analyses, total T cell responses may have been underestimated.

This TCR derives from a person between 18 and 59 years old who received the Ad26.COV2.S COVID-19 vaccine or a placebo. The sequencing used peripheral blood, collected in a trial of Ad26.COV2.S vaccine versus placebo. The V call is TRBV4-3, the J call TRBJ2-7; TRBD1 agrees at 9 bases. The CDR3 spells CASSQARSGTGLGEQYF. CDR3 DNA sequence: TGCGCCAGCAGCCAAGCCCGGAGCGGGACAGGGCTTGGCGAGCAGTACTTC.